One and the same sample provided the 7 T cell receptor beta chains below, sequenced in a study of blood T cells in healthy people across ages. The second PCR ran about 6 to 11 cycles with a sample-barcoded 5' primer and J-beta primers. One entry per CDR3 protein, called by TCRdb with MiXCR from the 5' RACE reads. The data hold some 1.6 million distinct CDR3 sequences, with about 35% observed a single time. Sequencing input: blood. The receptors were sampled from a woman aged 25-40 years in good health.

This clonotype appeared a few times. The rearrangement joins TRBV10-2 to TRBJ2-3; weak D call: TRBD2 (5 bases). Germline loops: CDR1 WSHSY, CDR2 SAAADI. The CDR3 spans 15 residues. Trimming pared 9 bases from V and 3 bases from J, leaving 19 bases between. The CDR3 DNA reads TGCGCCAGTAGACTACAAGTTAGGGCGACAGATACGCAGTATTTT. Translation gives CASRLQVRATDTQYF.

This clonotype was seen ten or more times. The gene calls are TRBV4-1 and TRBJ1-2; D unresolved. V shed 1 base and J shed 3 bases, with 6 bases lying between them. The CDR3 has 13 amino acids. Germline V lookup: CDR1 MGHRA, CDR2 YSYEKL. The CDR3 loop reads CASSQATDYGYTF. The CDR3 DNA reads TGCGCCAGCAGCCAAGCTACGGACTATGGCTACACCTTC.

This clonotype was counted only a few times. The chain recombines TRBV3-1 with TRBJ2-7; a possible D gene is TRBD2 (6 bases). Deletions cut 1 base from V and 2 bases from J, with 12 bases between. The CDR3 length is 15 residues. Germline CDR1 is LGHDT and CDR2 is YNNKEL (reference sequence). The CDR3 is CASSQGGSGTYEQYF. As DNA, the CDR3 is TGTGCCAGCAGCCAAGGCGGTAGCGGAACCTACGAGCAGTACTTC.

This clonotype has just a few counts. CDR3 coding DNA: TGTGCCAGCAGCTTAGCGGAGGGACAATTCAATGAGCAGTTCTTC. The encoded protein is CASSLAEGQFNEQFF. The chain recombines TRBV7-8 with TRBJ2-1, with D perhaps assigned TRBD1 or TRBD2 (6 bases each). Germline V lookup: CDR1 SGHVS, CDR2 FQNEAQ. CDR3 length equals 15 residues. With 0 bases removed from V and 6 bases from J, the gap between germline ends came to 12 bases.

This clonotype was recorded a few times. The chain recombines TRBV27 with TRBJ1-1; no clear D gene. The germline CDR1 and CDR2 sequences are MNHEY and SMNVEV (reference sequence). Deletions cut 2 bases from V and 0 bases from J, with 10 bases between. This CDR3 contains 15 residues. CDR3 DNA sequence: TGTGCCAGCAGTTTAACGAACACGATGAACACTGAAGCTTTCTTT. Its protein product is CASSLTNTMNTEAFF.

The V and J genes are TRBV12-3 or TRBV12-4 and TRBJ2-7; possible D gene TRBD2, 6 bases. The CDR3 covers 15 residues. V lost 5 bases and J 5 bases, leaving 19 bases between the germline ends. CDR3 nucleotides: TGTGCCAGCAGTCCCTACCTTCGGGGGATAAACGAGCAGTACTTC. It is translated as CASSPYLRGINEQYF.

This clonotype was detected a few times. The CDR3 nucleotides are TGTGCCAGCAGCCAGGCCCAGCGGAGTCCCTTCACAGATACGCAGTATTTT. Translation gives CASSQAQRSPFTDTQYF. This chain connects TRBV3-1 to TRBJ2-3; a possible D gene is TRBD2 (5 bases). Germline V gives CDR1 LGHDT, CDR2 YNNKEL (reference sequence). The CDR3 sequence is 17 residues long. Trimming removed 3 bases from V and 2 bases from J, with 18 bases in between.